The clone carrying this TCR beta chain was seen just once. This entry belongs to a study of blood T cell repertoires in COVID-19. Study as a whole: Acute-phase and convalescent COVID-19 samples originated in the United States, Italy and Spain. Sample material is recorded as cDNA or gDNA derived from T cells, B-cell-depleted T cells, or PBMCs.

The V gene's germline CDR1 is MGHDK and CDR2 SYGVNS. CDR3 length equals 17 residues. V lost 3 bases, J lost 5 bases, and 19 bases lay in between. Per the original methods: For nucleated cells, counts were estimated from reference gene primer amplification. Sequencing was performed with immunoSEQ multiplex PCR; in TCRdb, only in-frame clones are kept and a portion is missing. That table supplies the V and J calls and clone size; D and trimming were determined from the DNA. The sample lists some 47,000 clones, about 82% occurring once. Sequencing input: peripheral blood. The sequence came from a woman in her sixties or seventies with acute or convalescent COVID-19. The V gene is TRBV25-1, the J gene TRBJ1-4, with D perhaps matching TRBD1 (5 bases). CDR3 region: CASSEAGLGRANEKLFF. DNA for the CDR3: TGTGCCAGCAGTGAGGCAGGGTTAGGGCGAGCAAATGAAAAACTGTTTTTT.